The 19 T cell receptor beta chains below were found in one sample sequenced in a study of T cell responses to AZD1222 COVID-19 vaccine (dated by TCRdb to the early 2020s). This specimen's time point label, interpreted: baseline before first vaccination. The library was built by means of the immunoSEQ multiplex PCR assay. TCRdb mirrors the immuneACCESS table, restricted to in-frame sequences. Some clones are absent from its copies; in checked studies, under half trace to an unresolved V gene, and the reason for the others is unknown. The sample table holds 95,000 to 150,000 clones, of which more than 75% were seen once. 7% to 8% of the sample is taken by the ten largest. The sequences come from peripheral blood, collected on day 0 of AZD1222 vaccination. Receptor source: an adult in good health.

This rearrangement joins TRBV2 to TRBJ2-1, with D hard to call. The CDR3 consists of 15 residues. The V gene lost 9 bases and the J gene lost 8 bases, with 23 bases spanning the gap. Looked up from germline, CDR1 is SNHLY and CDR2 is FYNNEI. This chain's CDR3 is CASSSSAPGWDEQFF. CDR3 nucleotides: TGTGCCAGTTCTAGTTCCGCCCCCGGTTGGGATGAGCAGTTCTTC.

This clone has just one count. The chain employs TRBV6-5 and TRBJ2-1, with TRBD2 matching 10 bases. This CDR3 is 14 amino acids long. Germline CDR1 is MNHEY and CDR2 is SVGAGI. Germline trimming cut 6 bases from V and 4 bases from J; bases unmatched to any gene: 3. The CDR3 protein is CASRTSGNYNEQFF. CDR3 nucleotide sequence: TGTGCCAGCAGAACTAGCGGGAATTACAATGAGCAGTTCTTC.

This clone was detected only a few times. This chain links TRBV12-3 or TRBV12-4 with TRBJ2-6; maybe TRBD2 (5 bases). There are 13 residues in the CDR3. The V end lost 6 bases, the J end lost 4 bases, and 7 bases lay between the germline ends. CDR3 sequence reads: CASSPGGANVLTF. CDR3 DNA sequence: TGTGCCAGCAGCCCGGGGGGGGCCAACGTCCTGACTTTC.

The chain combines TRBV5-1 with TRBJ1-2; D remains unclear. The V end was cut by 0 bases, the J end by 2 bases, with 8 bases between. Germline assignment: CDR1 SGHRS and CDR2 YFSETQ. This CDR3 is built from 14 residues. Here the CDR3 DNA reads TGCGCCAGCAGCTTGGAAGGCGGGAACTATGGCTACACCTTC. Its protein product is CASSLEGGNYGYTF.

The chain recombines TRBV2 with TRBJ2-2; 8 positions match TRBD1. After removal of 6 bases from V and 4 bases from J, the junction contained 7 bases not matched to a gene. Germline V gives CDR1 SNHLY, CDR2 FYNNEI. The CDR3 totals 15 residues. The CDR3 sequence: CASSKTGVRTGELFF. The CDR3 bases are TGTGCCAGCAGCAAGACAGGGGTTCGCACCGGGGAGCTGTTTTTT.

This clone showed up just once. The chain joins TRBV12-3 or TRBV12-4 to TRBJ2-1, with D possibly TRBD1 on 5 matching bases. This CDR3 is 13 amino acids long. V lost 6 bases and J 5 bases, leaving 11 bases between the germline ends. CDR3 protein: CASSLQADNEQFF. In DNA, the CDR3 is TGTGCCAGCAGCCTACAGGCGGACAATGAGCAGTTCTTC.

CDR3 coding DNA: TGTGCCAGCAGTTTCCTGGCAGGTGGACCTACTGAAGCTTTCTTT. Amino acid sequence: CASSFLAGGPTEAFF. V gene TRBV6-5 combines with J gene TRBJ1-1; D is unresolved. V lost 4 bases to trimming and J lost 5 bases, with 17 bases between them. Germline V gene data show CDR1 as MNHEY and CDR2 as SVGAGI. The CDR3 is 15 residues long.

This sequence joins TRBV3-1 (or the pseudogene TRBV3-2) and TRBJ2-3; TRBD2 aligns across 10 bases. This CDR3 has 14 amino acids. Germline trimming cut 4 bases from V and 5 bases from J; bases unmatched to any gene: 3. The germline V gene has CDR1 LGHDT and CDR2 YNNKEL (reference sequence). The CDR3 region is CASSRSGGGDTQYF. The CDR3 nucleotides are TGTGCCAGCAGCCGGAGCGGGGGGGGAGATACGCAGTATTTT.

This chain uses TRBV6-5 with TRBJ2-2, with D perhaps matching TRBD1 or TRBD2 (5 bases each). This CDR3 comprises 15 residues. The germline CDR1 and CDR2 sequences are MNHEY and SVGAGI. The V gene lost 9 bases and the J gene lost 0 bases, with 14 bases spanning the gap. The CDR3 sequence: CASYWGSSNTGELFF. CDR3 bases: TGTGCCAGTTATTGGGGGTCATCGAACACCGGGGAGCTGTTTTTT.

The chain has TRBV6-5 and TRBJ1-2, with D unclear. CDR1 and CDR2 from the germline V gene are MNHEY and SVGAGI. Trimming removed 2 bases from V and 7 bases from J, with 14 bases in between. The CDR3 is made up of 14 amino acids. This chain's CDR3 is CASSYQNYAVGYTF. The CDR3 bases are TGTGCCAGCAGTTACCAGAATTACGCAGTTGGCTACACCTTC.

This chain's CDR3 is CSLRGQENTEAFF. Here the CDR3 DNA reads TGCAGCCTGAGGGGACAGGAGAACACTGAAGCTTTCTTT. V and J are TRBV29-1 and TRBJ1-1; 8 nucleotides match TRBD1. CDR3 length: 13 residues. V trimming: 8 bases; J trimming: 1 base; junction bases outside the gene matches: 6. Germline V lookup: CDR1 SQVTM, CDR2 ANQGSEA.

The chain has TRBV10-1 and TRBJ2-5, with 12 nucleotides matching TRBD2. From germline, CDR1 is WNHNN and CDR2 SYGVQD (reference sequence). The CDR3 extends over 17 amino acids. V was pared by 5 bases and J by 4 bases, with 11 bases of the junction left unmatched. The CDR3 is CASSRSTSGSDRETQYF. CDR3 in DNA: TGCGCCAGCAGTCGGTCGACTAGCGGGAGTGATCGAGAGACCCAGTACTTC.

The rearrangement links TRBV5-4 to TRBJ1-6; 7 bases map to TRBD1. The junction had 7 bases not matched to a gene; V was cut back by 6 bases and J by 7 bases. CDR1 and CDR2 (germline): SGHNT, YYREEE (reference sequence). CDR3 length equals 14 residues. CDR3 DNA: TGTGCCAGCAAAGCGGGACAGCCGAATTCACCCCTCCACTTT. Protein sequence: CASKAGQPNSPLHF. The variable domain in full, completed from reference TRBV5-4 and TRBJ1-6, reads ETGVTQSPTHLIKTRGQQVTLRCSSQSGHNTVSWYQQALGQGPQFIFQYYREEENGRGNFPPRFSGLQFPNYSSELNVNALELDDSALYLCASKAGQPNSPLHFGNGTRLTVT.

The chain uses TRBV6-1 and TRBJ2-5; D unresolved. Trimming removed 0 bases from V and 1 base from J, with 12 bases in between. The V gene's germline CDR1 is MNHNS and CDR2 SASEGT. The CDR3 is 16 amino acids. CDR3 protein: CASSEALLAVQETQYF. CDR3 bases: TGTGCCAGCAGTGAAGCGCTTCTGGCGGTCCAAGAGACCCAGTACTTC.

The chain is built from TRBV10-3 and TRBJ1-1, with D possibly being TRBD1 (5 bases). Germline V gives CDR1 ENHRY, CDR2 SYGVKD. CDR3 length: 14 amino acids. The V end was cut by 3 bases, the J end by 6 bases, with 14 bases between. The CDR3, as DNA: TGTGCCATCAGTGACGCCCTTCGGGGGGCTGAAGCTTTCTTT. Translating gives CAISDALRGAEAFF.

CDR3 amino acids: CASSPKGQGEAFF. The CDR3 coding sequence is TGTGCCAGCTCACCCAAAGGACAGGGTGAAGCTTTCTTT. This rearrangement joins TRBV18 to TRBJ1-1, with 8 positions matching TRBD1. The CDR3 consists of 13 residues. The germline gives CDR1 KGHSH, CDR2 LQKENI. V lost 3 bases and J lost 7; bases outside the gene matches: 4.

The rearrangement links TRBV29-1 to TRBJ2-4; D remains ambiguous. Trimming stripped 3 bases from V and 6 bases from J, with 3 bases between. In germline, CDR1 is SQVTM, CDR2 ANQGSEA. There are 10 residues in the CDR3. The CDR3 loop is CSVEANIQYF. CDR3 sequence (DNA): TGCAGCGTTGAGGCAAACATTCAGTACTTC.

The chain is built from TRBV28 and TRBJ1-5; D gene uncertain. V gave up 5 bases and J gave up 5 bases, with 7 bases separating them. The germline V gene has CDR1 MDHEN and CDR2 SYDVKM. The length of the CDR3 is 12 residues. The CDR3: CASSLIYQPQHF. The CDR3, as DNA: TGTGCCAGCAGTCTTATTTATCAGCCCCAGCATTTT.

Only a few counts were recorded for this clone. The CDR3 DNA sequence: TGTGCCAGTAGTATCACGGGGAGCAATCAGCCCCAGCATTTT. Its protein product is CASSITGSNQPQHF. The genes are TRBV19 and TRBJ1-5; D remains unclear. Trimming shortened V by 3 bases and J by 1 base, and 7 bases separated the two germline ends. CDR3 size: 14 residues. Germline CDR1 LNHDA, CDR2 SQIVND (reference sequence).